What follows is one T cell receptor beta chain and its context. This clonotype was seen many times. Its recognized antigen is unknown. Base quality data are lacking; no much larger clone is found one base away. PBMCs were isolated by Ficoll-Paque density gradient centrifugation. This sample was sequenced with an Illumina NovaSeq 6000. Using 5'RACE with constant-segment primers, TCRalpha and TCRbeta cDNA libraries were constructed, with sample barcodes and unique molecular identifiers added in the process. RNA was extracted from every sample with Trizol reagent. The libraries were amplified in two PCR steps, and the second step added a second sample barcode and Illumina TruSeq adapters. Libraries were sequenced on an Illumina NovaSeq with 2 x 150 bp paired-end reads. As for the original processing: Demultiplexing of reads and collapsing into UMI-guided consensus sequences were performed with migec v1.2.7. Using mixcr v2.1.11, UMI consensuses were aligned to TRA and TRB V and J templates and then assembled into clonotypes. Clonotypes were classified as expanded or contracted when called significant by both edgeR and NoisET, with noise models trained on biological replicates. For edgeR calls, the cutoffs were a false discovery rate-adjusted p below 0.01 and a log2 fold-change threshold of 1. As an exploratory analysis of dynamics, max-normalized trajectories of the 1000 most abundant clonotypes were examined by PCA with hierarchical clustering. Each responding clone was given a CD4 or CD8 phenotype based on the CD4+ and CD8+ repertoires, which had been sequenced separately. Clones were called with MiXCR by TCRdb after fastp trimmed the public reads at Q25, and only in-frame beta chains were retained. CDR3 protein duplicates are merged, each entry listing the most common genes and DNA. These V and J calls are TCRdb output, not the study's own analysis. The sample table shows around 320,000 distinct CDR3 sequences, and around 15% are seen once. Jointly, the top ten make up about 21% of the sample.

This specimen belongs to a study of T-cell memory formation after mild COVID-19 (dated by TCRdb to the early 2020s). In terms of the full investigation: TCR sequence clusters from the two donors were largely donor specific. Longitudinal TCRalpha and TCRbeta repertoire sequencing tracked T-cell clones expanding and contracting after mild COVID-19 in a couple of donors. The cohort comprised two young, previously healthy adult volunteers, one female and one male.

Including cysteine and phenylalanine, the CDR3 has 13 amino acids. Only the CDR3 portion is preserved as DNA: 39 bases, with reading frame beginning at the first base. Trimming accounts for 8 bases at V and 4 bases at J, while the number of junction bases matched to no gene is 5. Via the germline V gene (reference sequence), CDR1 is LNHDA and CDR2 SQIVND. What the research found in general, with its limitations: Contracting CD4+ clones were found mainly in CM and EM memory subsets, while CD8+ clones were enriched in EMRA. The study covered only a couple of mild cases, and larger cohorts including severe cases with pre-infection samples were considered necessary. The detection of some responding clones in pre-infection memory suggests that pre-existing cross-reactive memory T cells joined the SARS-CoV-2 response. Whether the second-wave clones peaking on day 37 were SARS-CoV-2 specific was not confirmed. Balanced CD4/CD8 phenotypes were observed for clones contracting from day 15 to 85, whereas a bias towards CD4+ was observed for a second wave of clones expanding from day 15 to 37.

The TCR originated in a man aged 18-30 years who had mild COVID-19 (a few samples of this study predate the infection). The sample titles of this study are shuffled in the database, so cell type and time point are left out; the donor was told from shared clones. The sequenced sample consisted of PBMCs or a T cell subset sorted from them (not recorded which). This chain joins TRBV19 to TRBJ2-3, and 8 junction bases match TRBD1. The DNA is as follows: TGTGCCAGTCGACAGGGGCCCTCAGATACGCAGTATTTT. Its translation is CASRQGPSDTQYF. With all but the CDR3 taken from the reference TRBV19 and TRBJ2-3 genes, the full variable domain is: DGGITQSPKYLFRKEGQNVTLSCEQNLNHDAMYWYRQDPGQGLRLIYYSQIVNDFQKGDIAEGYSVSREKKESFPLTVTSAQKNPTAFYLCASRQGPSDTQYFGPGTRLTVL.